Sequencing of this T cell receptor beta chain was carried out in a study of blood T cell repertoires in COVID-19. Sequencing used immunoSEQ multiplex PCR; TCRdb keeps in-frame clones, though not all of them. The sample has some 260,000 clones; around nine tenths are singletons. This CDR3 spans 15 amino acids. Germline V gene sequence: CDR1 SGHTA, CDR2 FQGNSA. Germline trimming cut 5 bases from V and 4 bases from J; bases unmatched to any gene: 9. This chain connects TRBV7-2 to TRBJ2-7; TRBD1 aligns across 9 bases. The sample comprised peripheral blood. This clonotype was obtained from a woman in her forties who had recovered from COVID-19. The CDR3 here is CASSTTGGWGYEQYF. The CDR3 coding sequence is TGTGCCAGCAGCACTACAGGGGGCTGGGGGTACGAGCAGTACTTC. The variable domain in full, completed from reference TRBV7-2 and TRBJ2-7, reads GAGVSQSPSNKVTEKGKDVELRCDPISGHTALYWYRQSLGQGLEFLIYFQGNSAPDKSGLPSDRFSAERTGGSVSTLTIQRTQQEDSAVYLCASSTTGGWGYEQYFGPGTRLTVT.